Below are 9 T cell receptor beta chains sequenced from a single sample in a study of blood T cell repertoires in COVID-19. TCRdb's table, derived via immunoSEQ multiplex PCR, lists solely in-frame clones and lacks some. The sample gives almost 250,000 clones, roughly nine tenths of which show up once; under 2% is in the top ten. Specimen: peripheral blood. The receptors stem from a woman aged 55-69 years who had recovered from COVID-19.

The chain uses TRBV5-6 and TRBJ1-2; perhaps TRBD1 as D (5 bases). The CDR3 contains 15 residues. Per germline, CDR1 SGHDT and CDR2 YYEEEE. V dropped 1 base and J dropped 0 bases, with 10 bases sitting between them. For the CDR3, the DNA is TGTGCCAGCAGCTTGCGACAGCTTCCTAACTATGGCTACACCTTC. Translating gives CASSLRQLPNYGYTF.

Here the CDR3 DNA reads TGTGCCAGCAGCTCCCGGGACAGGGTCTCCTACGAGCAGTACTTC. Translated: CASSSRDRVSYEQYF. The chain employs TRBV13 and TRBJ2-7; 9 nucleotides align to TRBD1. This CDR3 spans 15 amino acids. The germline V gene has CDR1 PRHDT and CDR2 FYEKMQ (reference sequence). V trimming: 4 bases; J trimming: 0 bases; junction bases outside the gene matches: 4.

J is TRBJ2-1 and V is TRBV10-3; D is perhaps TRBD2 (5 bases). The length of the CDR3 is 14 residues. From germline, CDR1 is ENHRY and CDR2 SYGVKD. V was trimmed by 7 bases and J by 6 bases, leaving 16 bases between them. The CDR3 DNA sequence: TGTGCCATCAAGAGCCGGGGTGAGGCCAATGAGCAGTTCTTC. Its protein product is CAIKSRGEANEQFF.

The chain links TRBV18 to TRBJ1-3; D is unclear. Germline CDR1 is KGHSH and CDR2 is LQKENI. V lost 4 bases and J 0 bases, leaving 19 bases between the germline ends. This CDR3 is built from 18 residues. CDR3 sequence (DNA): TGTGCCAGCTCACTCACCGACGGGTTAAGTCCCTCTGGAAACACCATATATTTT. Translated, it gives CASSLTDGLSPSGNTIYF.

This chain joins TRBV11-3 and TRBJ2-2; D not resolved. Trimming took off 2 bases at V and 8 bases at J, with 3 bases between the two ends. Per the germline V gene, CDR1 is SGHNT and CDR2 is YENEEA. The CDR3 has 11 residues. CDR3 protein: CASSLHGELFF. CDR3 in DNA: TGTGCCAGCAGCTTACATGGGGAGCTGTTTTTT. Full variable domain (remainder filled in from reference TRBV11-3 and TRBJ2-2): EAGVVQSPRYKIIEKKQPVAFWCNPISGHNTLYWYLQNLGQGPELLIRYENEEAVDDSQLPKDRFSAERLKGVDSTLKIQPAELGDSAVYLCASSLHGELFFGEGSRLTVL.

The V gene is TRBV27, the J gene TRBJ1-6; D gene unclear. Germline CDR1 is MNHEY and CDR2 is SMNVEV (reference sequence). V dropped 8 bases and J dropped 10 bases, with 15 bases sitting between them. The CDR3 runs to 13 residues. CDR3 sequence (DNA): TGTGCCAGCCGAGCCGGGGAGCGGTCACCCCTCCACTTT. Its translation: CASRAGERSPLHF.

The chain employs TRBV12-3 or TRBV12-4 and TRBJ1-5; no definite D call. CDR3 length: 13 amino acids. V lost 8 bases to trimming and J lost 2 bases, with 10 bases between them. CDR3 sequence reads: CASGWLGNQPQHF. The CDR3 nucleotides read TGTGCCAGCGGTTGGCTAGGCAATCAGCCCCAGCATTTT.

The chain has TRBV28 and TRBJ2-5; 8 bases map to TRBD2. CDR1 is MDHEN, CDR2 SYDVKM, per germline. Unmatched junction bases numbered 4, after V lost 1 base and J lost 3 bases. There are 15 residues in the CDR3. The chain's CDR3 is CASSLSGGVEETQYF. The DNA for the CDR3 is TGTGCCAGCAGTTTATCCGGGGGGGTCGAAGAGACCCAGTACTTC.

The V and J genes are TRBV28 and TRBJ2-1, with 11 positions matching TRBD2. The CDR3 is made up of 16 amino acids. V lost 7 bases to trimming and J lost 5 bases; unmatched junction nucleotides: 10. The germline V gene has CDR1 MDHEN and CDR2 SYDVKM. The CDR3 DNA reads TGTGCCAGCACCATCTATAGCGGGGGGGCCGACAATGAGCAGTTCTTC. Translating it yields CASTIYSGGADNEQFF.